Described below is a single T cell receptor (beta chain) sequence and its context. The sample comes from a study of blood T cell repertoires in COVID-19. Profiled with immunoSEQ multiplex PCR; TCRdb holds only in-frame clones, not every one. Here the sample spans more than 95,000 clones, roughly 84% being singletons. This CDR3 is 15 amino acids long. The germline V gene has CDR1 SGDLS and CDR2 YYNGEE. Trimming removed 2 bases from V and 2 bases from J; junction bases left unmatched: 7. Source material: peripheral blood. This clonotype was sampled from a man aged 55 to 69 with acute or convalescent COVID-19. The chain carries TRBV9 and TRBJ2-7, with 7 bases matching TRBD2. CDR3: CASSVSPSGTYEQYF. CDR3 coding DNA: TGTGCCAGCAGCGTTTCCCCTAGCGGAACCTACGAGCAGTACTTC.